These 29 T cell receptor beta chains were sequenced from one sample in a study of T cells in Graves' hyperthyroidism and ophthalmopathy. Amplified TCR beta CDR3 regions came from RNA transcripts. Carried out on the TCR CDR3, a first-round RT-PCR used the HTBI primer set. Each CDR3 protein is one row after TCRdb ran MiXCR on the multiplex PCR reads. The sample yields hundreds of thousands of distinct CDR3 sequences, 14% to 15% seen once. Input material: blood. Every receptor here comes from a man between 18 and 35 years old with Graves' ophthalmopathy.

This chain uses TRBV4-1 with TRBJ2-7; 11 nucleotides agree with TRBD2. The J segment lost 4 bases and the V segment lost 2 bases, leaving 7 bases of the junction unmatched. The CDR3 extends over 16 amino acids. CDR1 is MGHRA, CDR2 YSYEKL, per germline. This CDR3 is CASSQMLAGGIYEQYF. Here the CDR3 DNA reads TGCGCCAGCAGCCAAATGCTAGCGGGAGGAATTTACGAGCAGTACTTC.

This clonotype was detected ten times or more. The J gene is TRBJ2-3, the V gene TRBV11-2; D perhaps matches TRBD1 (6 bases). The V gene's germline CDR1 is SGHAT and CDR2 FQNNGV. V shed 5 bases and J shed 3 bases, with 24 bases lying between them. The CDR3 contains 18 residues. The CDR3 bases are TGTGCCAGCAGCGGAAAGGGGTCCATGACAGGAGCAACAGATACGCAGTATTTT. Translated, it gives CASSGKGSMTGATDTQYF. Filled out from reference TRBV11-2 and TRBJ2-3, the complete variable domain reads EAGVAQSPRYKIIEKRQSVAFWCNPISGHATLYWYQQILGQGPKLLIQFQNNGVVDDSQLPKDRFSAERLKGVDSTLKIQPAKLEDSAVYLCASSGKGSMTGATDTQYFGPGTRLTVL.

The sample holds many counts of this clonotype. CDR3 region: CATSDVSESGNTIYF. The CDR3 bases are TGTGCCACCAGTGATGTCTCAGAGTCTGGAAACACCATATATTTT. The chain recombines TRBV24-1 with TRBJ1-3; no clear D. The V end lost 3 bases, the J end lost 1 base, and 9 bases lay between the germline ends. The CDR3 length is 15 residues. Germline V CDR1 and CDR2: KGHDR, SFDVKD.

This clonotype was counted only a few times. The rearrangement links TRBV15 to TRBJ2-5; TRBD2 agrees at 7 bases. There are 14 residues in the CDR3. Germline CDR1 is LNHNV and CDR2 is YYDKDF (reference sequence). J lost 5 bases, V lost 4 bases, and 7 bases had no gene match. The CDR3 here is CATSTFREGETQYF. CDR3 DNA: TGTGCCACCAGCACTTTCAGGGAGGGGGAGACCCAGTACTTC. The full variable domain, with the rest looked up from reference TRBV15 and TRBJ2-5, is DAMVIQNPRYQVTQFGKPVTLSCSQTLNHNVMYWYQQKSSQAPKLLFHYYDKDFNNEADTPDNFQSRRPNTSFCFLDIRSPGLGDTAMYLCATSTFREGETQYFGPGTRLLVL.

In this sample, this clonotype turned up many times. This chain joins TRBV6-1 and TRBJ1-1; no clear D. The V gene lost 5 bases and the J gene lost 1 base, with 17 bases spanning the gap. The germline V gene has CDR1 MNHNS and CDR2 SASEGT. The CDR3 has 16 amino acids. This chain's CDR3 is CASSPWRSGKNTEAFF. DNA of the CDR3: TGTGCCAGCAGTCCGTGGAGATCGGGGAAGAACACTGAAGCTTTCTTT.

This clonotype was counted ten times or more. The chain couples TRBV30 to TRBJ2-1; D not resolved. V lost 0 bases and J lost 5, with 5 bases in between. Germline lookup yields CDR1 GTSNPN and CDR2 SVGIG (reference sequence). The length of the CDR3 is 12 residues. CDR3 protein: CAWSVADNEQFF. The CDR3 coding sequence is TGTGCCTGGAGTGTAGCAGACAATGAGCAGTTCTTC.

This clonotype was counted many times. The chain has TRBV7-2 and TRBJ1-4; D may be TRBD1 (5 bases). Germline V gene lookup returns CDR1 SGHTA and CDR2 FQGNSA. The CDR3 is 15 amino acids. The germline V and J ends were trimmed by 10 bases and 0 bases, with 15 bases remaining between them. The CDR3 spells CATNRDPSTNEKLFF. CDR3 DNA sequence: TGTGCCACCAACCGGGACCCGTCAACTAATGAAAAACTGTTTTTT.

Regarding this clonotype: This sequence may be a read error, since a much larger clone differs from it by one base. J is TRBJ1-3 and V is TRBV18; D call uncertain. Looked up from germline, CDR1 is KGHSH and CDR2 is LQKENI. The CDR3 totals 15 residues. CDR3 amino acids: CAGSPTQDSGNTIYF. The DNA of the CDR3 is TGTGCCGGCTCACCAACACAAGACTCTGGAAACACCATATATTTT.

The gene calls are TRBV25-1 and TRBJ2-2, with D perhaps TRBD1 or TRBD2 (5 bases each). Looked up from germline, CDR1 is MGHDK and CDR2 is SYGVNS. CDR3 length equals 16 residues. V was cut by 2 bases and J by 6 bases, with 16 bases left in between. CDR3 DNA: TGTGCCAGCAGTGAACTGGGTAGGGACCCGCCCGGGGAGCTGTTTTTT. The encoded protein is CASSELGRDPPGELFF. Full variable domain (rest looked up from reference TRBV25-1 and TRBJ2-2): EADIYQTPRYLVIGTGKKITLECSQTMGHDKMYWYQQDPGMELHLIHYSYGVNSTEKGDLSSESTVSRIRTEHFPLTLESARPSHTSQYLCASSELGRDPPGELFFGEGSRLTVL.

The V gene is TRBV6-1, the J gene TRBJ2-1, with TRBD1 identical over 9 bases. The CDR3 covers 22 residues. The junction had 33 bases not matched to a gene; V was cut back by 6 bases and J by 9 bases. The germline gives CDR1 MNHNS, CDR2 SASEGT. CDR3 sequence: CASRPGQGHNTGAGVGGSEQFF. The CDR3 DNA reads TGTGCCAGCAGGCCTGGACAGGGGCACAACACCGGGGCAGGGGTGGGAGGAAGTGAGCAGTTCTTC.

CDR3 coding DNA: TGCGCCAGCAGCCCCGCAGCGGGAGCCTCCTACGAGCAGTACTTC. This codes for CASSPAAGASYEQYF. The V call is TRBV4-1, the J call TRBJ2-7, with 8 bases lining up with TRBD2. Germline assignment: CDR1 MGHRA and CDR2 YSYEKL. The CDR3 loop spans 15 amino acids. Germline trimming cut 4 bases from V and 0 bases from J; bases unmatched to any gene: 5.

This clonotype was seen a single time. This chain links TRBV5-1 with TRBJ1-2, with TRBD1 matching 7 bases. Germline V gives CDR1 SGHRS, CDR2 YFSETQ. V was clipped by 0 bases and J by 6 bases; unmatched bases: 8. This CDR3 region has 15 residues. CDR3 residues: CASSLAGTGVDGYTF. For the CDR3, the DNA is TGCGCCAGCAGCTTGGCGGGTACAGGGGTGGATGGCTACACCTTC. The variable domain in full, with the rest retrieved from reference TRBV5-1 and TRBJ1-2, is KAGVTQTPRYLIKTRGQQVTLSCSPISGHRSVSWYQQTPGQGLQFLFEYFSETQRNKGNFPGRFSGRQFSNSRSEMNVSTLELGDSALYLCASSLAGTGVDGYTFGSGTRLTVV.

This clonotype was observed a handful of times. As DNA, the CDR3 is TGTGCCAGCAGCGAGTCAGGACAAATGAACACTGAAGCTTTCTTT. It codes for CASSESGQMNTEAFF. This chain links TRBV3-1 with TRBJ1-1; TRBD1 might be the D (5 bases). The germline V gene has CDR1 LGHDT and CDR2 YNNKEL (reference sequence). V was clipped by 5 bases and J by 0 bases, with 13 bases between them. The CDR3 is made up of 15 amino acids.

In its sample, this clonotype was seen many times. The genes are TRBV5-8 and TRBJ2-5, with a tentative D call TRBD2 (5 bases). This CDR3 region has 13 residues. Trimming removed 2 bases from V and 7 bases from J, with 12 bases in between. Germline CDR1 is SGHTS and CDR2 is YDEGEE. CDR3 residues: CASSLGGEGTQYF. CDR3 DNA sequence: TGTGCCAGCAGCTTAGGAGGTGAAGGGACCCAGTACTTC.

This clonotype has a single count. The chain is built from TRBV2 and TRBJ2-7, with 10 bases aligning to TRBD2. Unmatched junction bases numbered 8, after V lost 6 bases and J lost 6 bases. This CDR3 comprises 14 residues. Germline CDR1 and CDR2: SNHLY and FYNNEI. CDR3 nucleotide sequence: TGTGCCAGCAGGGCCCTAGCGGGAGTGGCCGAGCAGTACTTC. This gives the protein CASRALAGVAEQYF.

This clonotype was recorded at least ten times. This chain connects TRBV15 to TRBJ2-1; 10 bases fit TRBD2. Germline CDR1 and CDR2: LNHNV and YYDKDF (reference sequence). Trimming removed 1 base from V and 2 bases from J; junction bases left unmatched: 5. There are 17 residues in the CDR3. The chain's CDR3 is CATSRVASGGAYNEQFF. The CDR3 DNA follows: TGTGCCACCAGCAGAGTAGCCAGCGGGGGGGCCTACAATGAGCAGTTCTTC. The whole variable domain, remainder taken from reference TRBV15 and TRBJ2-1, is DAMVIQNPRYQVTQFGKPVTLSCSQTLNHNVMYWYQQKSSQAPKLLFHYYDKDFNNEADTPDNFQSRRPNTSFCFLDIRSPGLGDTAMYLCATSRVASGGAYNEQFFGPGTRLTVL.

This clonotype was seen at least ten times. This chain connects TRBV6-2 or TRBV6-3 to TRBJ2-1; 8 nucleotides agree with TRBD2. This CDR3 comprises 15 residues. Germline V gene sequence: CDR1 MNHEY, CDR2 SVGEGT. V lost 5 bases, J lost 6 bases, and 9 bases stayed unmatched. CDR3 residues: CASSRRGTRGNEQFF. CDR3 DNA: TGTGCCAGCAGTCGACGGGGGACTAGGGGCAATGAGCAGTTCTTC.

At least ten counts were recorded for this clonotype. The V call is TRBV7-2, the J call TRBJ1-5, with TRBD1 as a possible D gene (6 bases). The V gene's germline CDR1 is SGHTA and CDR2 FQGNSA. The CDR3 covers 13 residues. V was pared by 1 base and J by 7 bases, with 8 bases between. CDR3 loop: CASSLDRDQPQHF. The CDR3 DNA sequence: TGTGCCAGCAGCTTAGACAGGGACCAGCCCCAGCATTTT.

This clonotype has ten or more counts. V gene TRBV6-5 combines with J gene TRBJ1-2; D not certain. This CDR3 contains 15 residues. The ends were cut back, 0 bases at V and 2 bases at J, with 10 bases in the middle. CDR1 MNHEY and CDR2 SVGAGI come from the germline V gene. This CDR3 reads CASSYSYSLNYGYTF. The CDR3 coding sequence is TGTGCCAGCAGTTACTCGTACAGTCTCAACTATGGCTACACCTTC.

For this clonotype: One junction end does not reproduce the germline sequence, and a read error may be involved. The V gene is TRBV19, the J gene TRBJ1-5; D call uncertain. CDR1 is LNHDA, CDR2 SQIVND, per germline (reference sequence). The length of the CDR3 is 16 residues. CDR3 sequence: CASSMGSSLSSQPQHF. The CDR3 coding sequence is TGTGCCAGTAGTATGGGCTCCAGCTTGAGCAGTCAGCCCCAGCATTTT.

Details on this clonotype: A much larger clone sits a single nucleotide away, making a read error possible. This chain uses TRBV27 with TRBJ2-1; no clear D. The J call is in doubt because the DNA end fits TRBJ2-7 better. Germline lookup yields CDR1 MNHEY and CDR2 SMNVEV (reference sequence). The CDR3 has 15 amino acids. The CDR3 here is CASSHSYGSYNEQYF. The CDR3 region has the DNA TGTGCCAGCAGCCACAGCTATGGCTCCTACAATGAGCAGTACTTC.

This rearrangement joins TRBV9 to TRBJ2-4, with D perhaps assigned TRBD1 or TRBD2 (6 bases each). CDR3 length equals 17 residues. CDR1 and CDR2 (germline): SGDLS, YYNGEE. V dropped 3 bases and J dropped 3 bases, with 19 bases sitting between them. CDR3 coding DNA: TGTGCCAGCAGCGGACTCCTAGCTGGAGGGGGCAAAAACATTCAGTACTTC. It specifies CASSGLLAGGGKNIQYF.

In DNA form, the CDR3 reads TGTGCCAGCAGCTTACCCCCGGGTAGCGGGGCCACAGATACGCAGTATTTT. Translating gives CASSLPPGSGATDTQYF. The chain recombines TRBV11-3 with TRBJ2-3; TRBD2 agrees at 8 bases. The CDR3 totals 17 residues. CDR1 is SGHNT, CDR2 YENEEA, per germline. V was clipped by 2 bases and J by 2 bases; unmatched bases: 9.

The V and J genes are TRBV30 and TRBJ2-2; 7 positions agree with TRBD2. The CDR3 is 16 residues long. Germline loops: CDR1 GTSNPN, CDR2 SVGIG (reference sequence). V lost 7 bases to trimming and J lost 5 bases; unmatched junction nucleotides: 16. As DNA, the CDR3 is TGTGCCTCCCCGGGGAGGGGCGCGTTCGGTACCGGGGAGCTGTTTTTT. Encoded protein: CASPGRGAFGTGELFF.

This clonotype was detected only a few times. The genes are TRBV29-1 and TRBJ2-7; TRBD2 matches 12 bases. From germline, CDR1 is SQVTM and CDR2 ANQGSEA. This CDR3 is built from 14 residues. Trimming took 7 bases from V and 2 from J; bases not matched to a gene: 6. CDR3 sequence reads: CSASTSGGTYEQYF. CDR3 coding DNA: TGCAGCGCTTCGACTAGCGGGGGTACCTACGAGCAGTACTTC.

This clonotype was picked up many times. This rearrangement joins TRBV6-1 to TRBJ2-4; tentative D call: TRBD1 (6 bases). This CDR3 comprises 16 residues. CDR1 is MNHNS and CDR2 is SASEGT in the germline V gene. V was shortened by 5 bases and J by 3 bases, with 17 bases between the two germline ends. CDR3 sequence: CASSWTIQGHKNIQYF. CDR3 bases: TGTGCCAGCAGTTGGACCATACAGGGACACAAAAACATTCAGTACTTC.

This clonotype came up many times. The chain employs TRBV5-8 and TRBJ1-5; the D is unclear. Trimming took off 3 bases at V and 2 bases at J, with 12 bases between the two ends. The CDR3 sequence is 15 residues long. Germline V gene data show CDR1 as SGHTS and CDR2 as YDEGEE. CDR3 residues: CASSSSWLRNQPQHF. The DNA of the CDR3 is TGTGCCAGCAGCTCTTCGTGGTTGCGCAATCAGCCCCAGCATTTT.

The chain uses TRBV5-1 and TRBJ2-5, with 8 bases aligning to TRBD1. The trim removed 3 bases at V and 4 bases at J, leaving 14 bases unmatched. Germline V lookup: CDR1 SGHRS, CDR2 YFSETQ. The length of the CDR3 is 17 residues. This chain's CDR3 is CASSSLGGGTGSETQYF. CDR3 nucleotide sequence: TGCGCCAGCAGCTCCCTCGGTGGGGGGACAGGTTCAGAGACCCAGTACTTC.

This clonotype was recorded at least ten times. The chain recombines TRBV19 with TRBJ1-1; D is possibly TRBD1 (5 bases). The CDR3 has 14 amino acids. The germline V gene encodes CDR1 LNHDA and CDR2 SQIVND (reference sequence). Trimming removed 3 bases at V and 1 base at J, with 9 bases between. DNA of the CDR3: TGTGCCAGTAGTATCGCAGGGCGGAACACTGAAGCTTTCTTT. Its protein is CASSIAGRNTEAFF.